This entry describes one TCR beta chain. The antigen is undetermined. The data stem from a study of cytomegalovirus exposure and HLA in healthy donors. In the study overall: Genotyping showed 81% of almost 400 donors falling in the Caucasian-associated ancestry cluster.

Trimming cost V 8 bases and J 6 bases, with 11 bases left between them. This CDR3 spans 11 amino acids. Germline V gene sequence: CDR1 GTSNPN, CDR2 SVGIG (reference sequence). PCR primers comprised 60 Vbeta and 13 Jbeta primers. Sequencing was performed with immunoSEQ multiplex PCR; in TCRdb, only in-frame clones are kept and a portion is missing. The sample carries 150,000 or so clones, over 75% recorded once. When sampled, the donors appeared nominally healthy, though they likely had unrecorded immune exposures. Study-level points and caveats: A later analysis found most CMV-associated TCR beta chains apparently HLA-restricted. Trimming of TCR beta V- and J-genes showed a link, identified in a later analysis, to a missense DCLRE1C variant.

Sequenced input: PBMCs. This receptor was obtained from a woman aged 30 to 39 in good health and CMV-seronegative. This chain uses TRBV30 with TRBJ2-1; D may be TRBD1 (5 bases). CDR3 sequence (DNA): TGTGCCGGGGCTGGGGTCAATGAGCAGTTCTTC. This gives the protein CAGAGVNEQFF.